Each of the 2 T cell receptor beta chains below was sequenced from the same sample in a study of OX40 agonist ivuxolimab in advanced cancers. Libraries were built with the immunoSEQ multiplex PCR assay. Not all clones reach the TCRdb copy of this immuneACCESS table, which keeps in-frame sequences only. Checked studies attribute under half of the gap to unresolved V genes and leave the rest unexplained. The sample profile shows tens of thousands of clones; about 80% of them were found once. Of the sample, roughly 1.8% is held by the ten largest clones. The sample here was CD4+ or CD8+ T cells sorted from blood, taken in a trial of the OX40 agonist ivuxolimab. These receptors were obtained from an adult with an advanced solid tumor such as melanoma, head and neck, liver or kidney cancer.

The chain links TRBV5-5 to TRBJ1-2; the D is unclear. The CDR3 length is 13 residues. V was cut by 2 bases and J by 6 bases, with 11 bases left in between. CDR1 is SGHKS, CDR2 YYEKEE, per germline (reference sequence). The CDR3 region is CASSFGSVDGYTF. The DNA of the CDR3 is TGTGCCAGCAGCTTTGGTTCCGTGGATGGCTACACCTTC.

V is TRBV19 and J is TRBJ1-2; a possible D gene is TRBD1 (6 bases). The CDR3 has 15 residues. Germline V gene data show CDR1 as LNHDA and CDR2 as SQIVND (reference sequence). V was trimmed by 3 bases and J by 4 bases, leaving 15 bases between them. Written as DNA, the CDR3 is TGTGCCAGTAGTATGCAGGGGAGGACCTCCTATGGCTACACCTTC. This gives the protein CASSMQGRTSYGYTF.